This TCR beta chain comes out of a study of T-cell memory formation after mild COVID-19. About the study: TCR clustering was largely donor specific. Findings of the study overall: Most CD4+ clones that shrank were in CM and EM, while CD8+ ones turned up in EMRA. CD4/CD8 balance characterized clones contracting day 15 to 85, and CD4+ skew characterized later expanders.

In this sample, this clonotype turned up many times. Its antigen is currently unknown. After 5'RACE with constant-segment primers, TCR alpha and TCR beta cDNA libraries carrying sample barcodes and UMIs were obtained. MiXCR, run by TCRdb on the 5' RACE reads, gives a single entry per CDR3 protein. The repertoire holds more than 400,000 distinct CDR3 sequences, with around a sixth as singletons. This CDR3 is built from 17 residues. The germline V gene encodes CDR1 KGHDR and CDR2 SFDVKD. Trimming removed 3 bases from V and 8 bases from J, with 22 bases in between. What was sequenced was PBMCs or a T cell subset sorted from them (not recorded which). This receptor was obtained from an adult woman who had mild COVID-19 (a few samples of this study predate the infection). Cell type and time point are not known. The chain is built from TRBV24-1 and TRBJ2-1, with D perhaps TRBD2 (6 bases). The CDR3 region has the DNA TGTGCCACCAGTGATACCGCGGGAACCTACAGTGGATATGAGCAGTTCTTC. Residues: CATSDTAGTYSGYEQFF.